The T cell receptor beta chain described here comes from a study of cytomegalovirus exposure and HLA in healthy donors. Study conclusions and caveats: The likely explanation for a cluster of highly shared sequence variants was sequencing artifact. Later analysis identified over 15,000 TCR beta sequences associated with HLA alleles, using a false discovery rate threshold of 0.05. Some segments of the V type, notably TRBV6-2 and TRBV6-3, were excluded as indistinguishable.

There are 15 residues in the CDR3. V lost 3 bases to trimming and J lost 8 bases; unmatched junction nucleotides: 12. Per germline, CDR1 SEHNR and CDR2 FQNEAQ (reference sequence). Donors likely had unrecorded immune exposures despite being nominally healthy when sampled. The study ran its PCR with 60 Vbeta and 13 Jbeta primers. Method: immunoSEQ multiplex PCR; TCRdb's copy keeps in-frame clones and lacks some. The sample lists roughly 160,000 clones; approximately 79% were seen once. About this clone itself: Its antigen is unknown.

J is TRBJ1-2 and V is TRBV7-9; TRBD1 matches 7 bases. This TCR was recovered from a male donor in good health and CMV-seronegative. The sample comprised PBMCs. The CDR3 bases are TGTGCCAGCAGCTTGGTCACAGGGGCGTCCGGGGGCTACACCTTC. It encodes CASSLVTGASGGYTF.